This T cell receptor beta chain was observed in a study of post-analysis software for immune sequencing data. Study-wide results and limits: TRBV segments more frequent in patients than in controls numbered roughly 5 and included TRBV5-6, TRBV5-1 and TRBV20-1.

Each TCR beta cDNA library carried unique molecular identifiers. Some 500,000 cDNA molecules were recovered from an input of about 0.95 to 11 million T cells. TCRdb recomputed calls from the PCR reads with MiXCR, one row per CDR3 protein. The table includes hundreds of thousands of distinct CDR3 sequences, approximately 53% detected once. This clonotype was seen a handful of times. Its specificity is unknown. The CDR3 spans 11 residues. The germline CDR1 and CDR2 sequences are DFQATT and SNEGSKA (reference sequence). The chain employs TRBV20-1 and TRBJ2-4, with 8 bases matching TRBD2. The DNA end is more similar to TRBJ2-7, so the J call may be wrong. The receptor was isolated from a girl aged 10 to 17 with multiple sclerosis. Material: blood. This CDR3 is CSAGGANEQYF. As DNA, the CDR3 is TGCAGTGCCGGGGGGGCAAACGAGCAGTACTTC.